What follows is one T cell receptor (beta chain) and its context. Germline trimming cut 7 bases from V and 8 bases from J; bases unmatched to any gene: 5. CDR3 length: 13 residues. Per germline, CDR1 MNHEY and CDR2 SMNVEV (reference sequence). The study drew participants aged about 18 to 90 years from about two dozen US areas. The sample originates from a study of blood T cell repertoires in COVID-19. Using immunoSEQ multiplex PCR, the repertoire was profiled, and TCRdb retains in-frame clones only, with some absent. The data contain around 300,000 clones, roughly 89% of them singletons. This sequence joins TRBV27 and TRBJ1-6, with 7 positions matching TRBD1. Material for sequencing was PBMCs or T cells enriched from blood (not recorded which). This TCR was sampled from a woman aged 40 to 49 who had recovered from COVID-19. In DNA, the CDR3 is TGTGCCAGCACCCGGGACAGATATTCACCCCTCCACTTT. It is translated as CASTRDRYSPLHF.